The TCR beta chain under discussion was sequenced for a study of tumor and adjacent non-tumor tissue in lung cancer. Study information: The patients, approximately nine men and five or six women, were roughly 30 to 85 with stage I to III disease.

This CDR3 has 16 amino acids. Germline V CDR1 and CDR2: DFQATT, SNEGSKA (reference sequence). This sample's RNA came from whole unsorted tissue. The normal lung tissue was taken more than 3 cm from the tumor edge. This clonotype has just one count. A junction boundary mismatches the germline segment, possibly from a read error. TCRbeta libraries were built with three rounds of nested PCR, modified from ARM-PCR. MiXCR, applied by TCRdb to the multiplex PCR reads, yields one record per CDR3 protein. The sample yields tens of thousands of distinct CDR3 sequences, 76% seen once. The sample consisted of distant non-tumor lung tissue. The TCR sequence derives from a man between 70 and 80 years old with non-small cell lung cancer. The rearrangement links TRBV20-1 to TRBJ1-3; TRBD1 matches 7 bases. The CDR3 DNA reads as TGCAGTGCTCCAGCGGTACAGGGGTCCTCTGGAAACTCCATATATTTT. It translates to CSAPAVQGSSGNSIYF.